This entry lists 6 T cell receptor beta chains sequenced from one sample in a study of shared clonotypes between healthy human individuals (dated by TCRdb to 2019 to 2021). CD8 naive samples consisted of CD45RO-negative cells that were positively selected for CCR7, yielding a CD45RA+CCR7+ population without TemRA cells. The library was produced with the immunoSEQ multiplex PCR assay. Entries here come from immuneACCESS through TCRdb and include only in-frame sequences with V and J called. Some clones fail to appear in such tables; in the studies checked, an unresolved V gene covers under half of the shortfall, and the cause of the remainder is unknown. A total of about 680,000 clones appear in this sample, 90% to 95% of them only once. The leading ten clones occupy 24% of the sample. The sequenced material came from naive CD8+ T cells sorted from blood. According to the study, the label for this sample's cell subset or site signals: CD45RA+CCR7+. All receptors derive from a young man in good health.

The V call is TRBV11-2, the J call TRBJ2-3; D unclear. Germline V CDR1 and CDR2: SGHAT, FQNNGV. V was shortened by 1 base and J by 5 bases, with 4 bases between the two germline ends. The CDR3 contains 12 residues. The CDR3 bases are TGTGCCAGCAGCTTAGTGATAGATACGCAGTATTTT. Translation: CASSLVIDTQYF.

The CDR3: CASSIGTGVVQPQHF. CDR3 nucleotides: TGTGCCAGTAGTATCGGGACAGGGGTTGTTCAGCCCCAGCATTTT. The rearrangement uses TRBV19 and TRBJ1-5; 10 bases match TRBD1. Germline CDR1 LNHDA, CDR2 SQIVND (reference sequence). This CDR3 spans 15 amino acids. V shed 3 bases and J 6 bases; nucleotides not matched to a gene: 5.

This chain uses TRBV5-6 with TRBJ2-7; TRBD2 agrees at 8 bases. The CDR3 extends over 15 amino acids. J was trimmed by 0 bases and V by 2 bases; bases with no gene match: 4. Germline V gene lookup returns CDR1 SGHDT and CDR2 YYEEEE. This CDR3 is CASSFSGTDSYEQYF. Written as DNA, the CDR3 is TGTGCCAGCAGCTTTAGCGGGACCGACTCCTACGAGCAGTACTTC.

The V and J genes are TRBV29-1 and TRBJ2-4; TRBD2 is a possible D gene (7 bases). V lost 4 bases and J 7 bases, leaving 14 bases between the germline ends. Germline V gene lookup returns CDR1 SQVTM and CDR2 ANQGSEA. The CDR3 runs to 13 residues. The CDR3 spells CSVGGRGGNIQYF. In DNA form, the CDR3 reads TGCAGCGTTGGCGGGAGAGGGGGGAACATTCAGTACTTC.

This chain joins TRBV28 and TRBJ2-7; D remains unclear. The CDR3 extends over 14 amino acids. V lost 3 bases and J 0 bases, leaving 9 bases between the germline ends. Germline loops: CDR1 MDHEN, CDR2 SYDVKM. CDR3 region: CASSFFVGSYEQYF. In DNA, the CDR3 is TGTGCCAGCAGTTTTTTTGTAGGCTCCTACGAGCAGTACTTC.

In the case of this clone: Other DNA variants within this sample encode the same CDR3. This chain joins TRBV9 and TRBJ2-7; D is uncertain. Trimming cost V 0 bases and J 4 bases, with 8 bases left between them. CDR3 length equals 13 residues. The germline V gene encodes CDR1 SGDLS and CDR2 YYNGEE. This CDR3 is CASSVGGRYEQYF. CDR3 bases: TGTGCCAGCAGCGTAGGTGGTAGGTACGAGCAGTACTTC. Full variable domain (rest looked up from reference TRBV9 and TRBJ2-7): DSGVTQTPKHLITATGQRVTLRCSPRSGDLSVYWYQQSLDQGLQFLIQYYNGEERAKGNILERFSAQQFPDLHSELNLSSLELGDSALYFCASSVGGRYEQYFGPGTRLTVT.